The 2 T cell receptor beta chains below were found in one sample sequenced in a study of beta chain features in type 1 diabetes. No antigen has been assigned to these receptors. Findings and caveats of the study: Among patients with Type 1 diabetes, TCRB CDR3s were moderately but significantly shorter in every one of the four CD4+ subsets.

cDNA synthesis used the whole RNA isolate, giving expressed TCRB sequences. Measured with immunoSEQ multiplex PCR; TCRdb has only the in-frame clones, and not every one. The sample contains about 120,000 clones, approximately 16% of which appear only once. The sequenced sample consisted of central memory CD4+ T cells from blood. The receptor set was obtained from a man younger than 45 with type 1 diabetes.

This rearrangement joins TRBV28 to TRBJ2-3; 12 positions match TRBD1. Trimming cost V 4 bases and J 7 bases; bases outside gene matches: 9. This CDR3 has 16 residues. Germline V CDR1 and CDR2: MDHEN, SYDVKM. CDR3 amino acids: CASSSPGTGGRNTQYF. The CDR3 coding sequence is TGTGCCAGCAGTTCCCCCGGGACAGGGGGCAGGAATACGCAGTATTTT. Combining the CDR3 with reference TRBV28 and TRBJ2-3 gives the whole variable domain DVKVTQSSRYLVKRTGEKVFLECVQDMDHENMFWYRQDPGLGLRLIYFSYDVKMKEKGDIPEGYSVSREKKERFSLILESASTNQTSMYLCASSSPGTGGRNTQYFGPGTRLTVL.

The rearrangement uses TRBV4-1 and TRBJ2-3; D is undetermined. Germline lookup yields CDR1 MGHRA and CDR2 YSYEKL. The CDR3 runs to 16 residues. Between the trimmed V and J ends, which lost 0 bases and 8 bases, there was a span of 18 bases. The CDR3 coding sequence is TGCGCCAGCAGCCAAGATTCCCGTCGAGGATCCGGTACGCAGTATTTT. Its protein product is CASSQDSRRGSGTQYF.